This T cell receptor (beta chain) was retrieved from a study of cytomegalovirus exposure and HLA in healthy donors. Sequencing was performed with immunoSEQ multiplex PCR; in TCRdb, only in-frame clones are kept and a portion is missing. The table has fewer than 120,000 clones, about 92% seen once. The germline CDR1 and CDR2 sequences are SGHTA and FQGNSA. Trimming pared 5 bases from V and 0 bases from J, leaving 13 bases between. CDR3 length: 15 residues. In its sample, this clone was seen once. The clonotype was recovered from a woman younger than 30 in good health and CMV-seronegative. Sequencing was done on a sample of PBMCs. V and J are TRBV7-2 and TRBJ1-2; D possibly corresponds to TRBD1 (6 bases). In DNA, the CDR3 is TGTGCCAGCAGCCCTGTTGGACAGACTAACTATGGCTACACCTTC. As protein: CASSPVGQTNYGYTF.